The rows below give T cell receptor beta chains drawn from one sample of a study of a mutant IDH1 vaccine in newly diagnosed glioma. Generated by immunoSEQ multiplex PCR, the TCRdb table keeps only in-frame clones and is missing some. The table shows about 32,000 clones, with roughly 80% occurring only once. Antigen specificity for these receptors is unknown. The specimen was PBMCs, collected from a glioma patient whose treatment included an IDH1 peptide vaccine. Receptors originate from a young woman with glioma. CDR3s include the opening cysteine and the closing phenylalanine or tryptophan. The D gene is left open where the match is weak. Part of the rows lack a size; the others show once, few, many or a class for expanded clones.

V gene	J gene	CDR3 length	D gene	clone size	CDR3 protein	CDR3 DNA
TRBV6-1	TRBJ1-2	13	NA	NA	CASRPGTDNGYTF	TGTGCCAGCAGACCCGGGACGGATAATGGCTACACCTTC
TRBV6-1	TRBJ2-2	14	NA	NA	CASSPKSHTGELFF	TGTGCCAGCAGTCCTAAGTCCCACACCGGGGAGCTGTTTTTT
TRBV10-3	TRBJ2-7	17	NA	NA	CAISESAITSFSYEQYF	TGTGCCATCAGTGAGTCGGCTATAACTAGCTTTTCCTACGAGCAGTACTTC
TRBV12-5	TRBJ2-2	14	NA	NA	CASGLGSNTGELFF	TGTGCTAGTGGTTTGGGCTCAAACACCGGGGAGCTGTTTTTT
TRBV9	TRBJ1-2	14	TRBD1	once	CASSAAGGGYGYTF	TGTGCCAGCAGCGCGGCAGGGGGCGGCTATGGCTACACCTTC
TRBV11-1	TRBJ2-5	16	NA	NA	CASSPAGGLIQETQYF	TGTGCCAGCAGCCCCGCCGGAGGACTGATCCAAGAGACCCAGTACTTC
TRBV19	TRBJ1-5	14	NA	once	CASNIYGATEPQHF	TGTGCCAGTAATATATATGGAGCGACGGAGCCCCAGCATTTT
TRBV7-2	TRBJ1-2	17	TRBD1	NA	CASLEGGQGWSNYGYTF	TGTGCCAGCCTGGAGGGAGGACAGGGATGGTCTAACTATGGCTACACCTTC
TRBV4-3	TRBJ2-2	16	NA	NA	CASSQAGPVLSGELFF	TGCGCCAGCAGCCAAGCCGGGCCCGTGTTATCCGGGGAGCTGTTTTTT
TRBV27	TRBJ2-7	13	NA	NA	CASSLRDSYEQYF	TGTGCCAGCAGTTTACGCGACTCCTACGAGCAGTACTTC
TRBV28	TRBJ1-5	15	NA	NA	CASSSVRKSNQPQHF	TGTGCCAGCAGCTCAGTCCGAAAAAGCAATCAGCCCCAGCATTTT
TRBV5-6	TRBJ2-5	12	NA	NA	CASSLGQETQYF	TGTGCCAGCAGCCTTGGACAAGAGACCCAGTACTTC
TRBV13	TRBJ2-1	15	NA	NA	CASSLQRYGYNEQFF	TGTGCCAGCAGCTTACAGCGGTACGGTTACAATGAGCAGTTCTTC
TRBV9	TRBJ1-5	14	TRBD1	NA	CASSVHRGGQPQHF	TGTGCCAGCAGCGTACACAGGGGCGGTCAGCCCCAGCATTTT
TRBV21-1	TRBJ1-2	16	NA	NA	CASSKIWWAGPYGYTF	TGTGCCAGCAGCAAAATTTGGTGGGCGGGGCCCTATGGCTACACCTTC
TRBV20-1	TRBJ2-1	11	NA	NA	CSARDLPEQFF	TGCAGTGCTAGAGATCTACCTGAGCAGTTCTTC
TRBV11-2	TRBJ1-1	13	NA	few	CASSFSIGAEAFF	TGTGCCAGCAGCTTTTCAATCGGGGCTGAAGCTTTCTTT
TRBV5-1	TRBJ1-1	12	NA	few	CASSLVQGEAFF	TGCGCCAGCAGCTTGGTACAGGGAGAAGCTTTCTTT
TRBV9	TRBJ2-1	16	NA	NA	CASSVGLGLSYNEQFF	TGTGCCAGCAGCGTGGGTTTGGGACTTTCCTACAATGAGCAGTTCTTC
TRBV6-1	TRBJ1-2	14	NA	NA	CASSVTETNYGYTF	TGTGCCAGCAGCGTGACAGAGACTAACTATGGCTACACCTTC
TRBV7-3	TRBJ2-3	13	NA	NA	CASSSGLSDTQYF	TGTGCCAGCAGCTCAGGTCTCTCAGATACGCAGTATTTT
TRBV10-3	TRBJ2-2	12	TRBD2	NA	CAIWGGVGELFF	TGTGCCATCTGGGGAGGGGTCGGGGAGCTGTTTTTT
TRBV5-1	TRBJ1-1	14	NA	NA	CASSSWGPNTEAFF	TGCGCCAGCAGTTCGTGGGGCCCGAACACTGAAGCTTTCTTT
TRBV7-8	TRBJ1-2	19	TRBD1	NA	CASSLKEGNAGGADYGYTF	TGTGCCAGCAGCTTAAAGGAAGGAAACGCAGGGGGCGCTGACTATGGCTACACCTTC
TRBV5-1	TRBJ1-4	16	NA	NA	CASSRSGLATNEKLFF	TGCGCCAGCAGCCGGTCGGGGTTAGCGACTAATGAAAAACTGTTTTTT
TRBV7-2	TRBJ2-7	17	TRBD1	NA	CASRSGTGRAGSYEQYF	TGTGCCAGCAGATCCGGGACAGGGAGGGCGGGGAGCTACGAGCAGTACTTC
TRBV14	TRBJ2-7	15	TRBD1	NA	CASSPTGQGTYEQYF	TGTGCCAGCAGCCCGACGGGACAGGGCACCTACGAGCAGTACTTC
TRBV19	TRBJ1-3	16	TRBD1	NA	CASTRGAANSGNTIYF	TGTGCCAGTACCAGGGGGGCGGCGAACTCTGGAAACACCATATATTTT
TRBV5-6	TRBJ2-7	13	NA	NA	CASSLERAYEQYF	TGTGCCAGCAGCTTGGAACGGGCCTACGAGCAGTACTTC
TRBV19	TRBJ2-5	18	TRBD1	NA	CASSIQGASRLSVKTQYF	TGTGCCAGTAGTATTCAGGGGGCAAGCCGCCTCTCCGTGAAGACCCAGTACTTC
TRBV18	TRBJ1-5	14	NA	once	CASSENGLDQPQHF	TGTGCCAGCTCTGAGAACGGCCTGGATCAGCCCCAGCATTTT
TRBV5-1	TRBJ2-5	15	TRBD2	NA	CASSIMGGGQETQYF	TGCGCCAGCAGCATCATGGGGGGGGGTCAAGAGACCCAGTACTTC
TRBV6-6	TRBJ1-2	12	TRBD1	NA	CACGQGTYGYTF	TGTGCCTGTGGACAGGGCACCTATGGCTACACCTTC
TRBV5-6	TRBJ2-5	15	NA	NA	CASSRDGGLKETQYF	TGTGCCAGCAGCCGCGATGGAGGACTAAAAGAGACCCAGTACTTC
TRBV14	TRBJ1-6	18	TRBD1	once	CASSQQRRDSSYNSPLHF	TGTGCCAGCAGCCAACAACGAAGGGACAGCTCCTATAATTCACCCCTCCACTTT
TRBV7-9	TRBJ1-2	13	NA	NA	CASSEDARGGYTF	TGTGCCAGCAGCGAGGACGCTCGGGGAGGCTACACCTTC
TRBV7-9	TRBJ2-7	13	NA	NA	CASSDRTAYEQYF	TGTGCCAGCAGCGATAGGACTGCTTACGAGCAGTACTTC
TRBV5-5	TRBJ1-1	13	NA	NA	CASSLFGGTEAFF	TGTGCCAGCAGCTTGTTTGGAGGTACTGAAGCTTTCTTT
TRBV2	TRBJ1-5	17	TRBD1	NA	CASSLTLRDRGNQPQHF	TGTGCCAGCAGTCTAACCCTCCGGGACAGGGGGAATCAGCCCCAGCATTTT
TRBV7-2	TRBJ2-5	14	NA	NA	CASRLNTLEETQYF	TGTGCCAGCAGATTAAACACGTTGGAGGAGACCCAGTACTTC
TRBV5-6	TRBJ2-1	15	TRBD1	NA	CASSWGQGIYNEQFF	TGTGCCAGCAGCTGGGGACAGGGGATATACAATGAGCAGTTCTTC
TRBV7-2	TRBJ1-1	14	NA	few	CASSLAGPNTEAFF	TGTGCCAGCAGCTTAGCAGGACCGAACACTGAAGCTTTCTTT
TRBV6-5	TRBJ1-1	15	TRBD1	NA	CASWGQGAGDTEAFF	TGTGCCAGCTGGGGACAGGGGGCGGGGGACACTGAAGCTTTCTTT
TRBV29-1	TRBJ2-3	17	TRBD2	NA	CSVEDWLAGGVGDTQYF	TGCAGCGTTGAAGATTGGCTAGCGGGGGGGGTTGGAGATACGCAGTATTTT
TRBV14	TRBJ2-7	13	NA	NA	CASRQTPRGEQYF	TGTGCCAGCCGCCAGACGCCAAGGGGCGAGCAGTACTTC